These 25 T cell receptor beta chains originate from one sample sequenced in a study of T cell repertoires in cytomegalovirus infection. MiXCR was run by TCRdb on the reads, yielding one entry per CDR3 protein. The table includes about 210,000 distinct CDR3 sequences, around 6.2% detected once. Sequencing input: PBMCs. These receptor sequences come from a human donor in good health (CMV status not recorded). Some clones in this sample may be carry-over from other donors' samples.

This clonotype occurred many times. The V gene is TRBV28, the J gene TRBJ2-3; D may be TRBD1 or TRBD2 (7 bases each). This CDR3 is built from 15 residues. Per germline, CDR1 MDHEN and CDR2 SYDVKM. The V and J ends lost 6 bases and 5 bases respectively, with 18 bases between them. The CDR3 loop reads CASRGGTAGRDTQYF. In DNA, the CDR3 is TGTGCCAGCAGGGGGGGGACAGCAGGAAGAGATACGCAGTATTTT.

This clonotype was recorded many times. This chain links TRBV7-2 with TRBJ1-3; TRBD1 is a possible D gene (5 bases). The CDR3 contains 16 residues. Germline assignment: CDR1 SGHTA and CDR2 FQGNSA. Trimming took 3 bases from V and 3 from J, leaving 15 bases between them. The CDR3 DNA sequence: TGTGCCAGCAGCTTTGCAGGGTCTGTCGTTGGAAACACCATATATTTT. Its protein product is CASSFAGSVVGNTIYF. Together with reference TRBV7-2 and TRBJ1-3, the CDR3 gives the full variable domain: GAGVSQSPSNKVTEKGKDVELRCDPISGHTALYWYRQSLGQGLEFLIYFQGNSAPDKSGLPSDRFSAERTGGSVSTLTIQRTQQEDSAVYLCASSFAGSVVGNTIYFGEGSWLTVV.

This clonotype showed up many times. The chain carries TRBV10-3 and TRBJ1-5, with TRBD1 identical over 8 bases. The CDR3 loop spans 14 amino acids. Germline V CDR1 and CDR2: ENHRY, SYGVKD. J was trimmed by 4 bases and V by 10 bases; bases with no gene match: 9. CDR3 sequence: CATKGTGANQPQHF. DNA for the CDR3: TGTGCCACAAAAGGGACAGGCGCTAATCAGCCCCAGCATTTT.

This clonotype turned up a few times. CDR3 sequence (DNA): TGTGCCAGCAGTGTTCAGGGTCGTTTCAACACCGGGGAGCTGTTTTTT. Protein: CASSVQGRFNTGELFF. V gene TRBV2 combines with J gene TRBJ2-2; a weak D match, TRBD1 (5 bases). This CDR3 has 16 residues. Germline loops: CDR1 SNHLY, CDR2 FYNNEI. Trimming removed 4 bases from V and 2 bases from J, with 14 bases in between.

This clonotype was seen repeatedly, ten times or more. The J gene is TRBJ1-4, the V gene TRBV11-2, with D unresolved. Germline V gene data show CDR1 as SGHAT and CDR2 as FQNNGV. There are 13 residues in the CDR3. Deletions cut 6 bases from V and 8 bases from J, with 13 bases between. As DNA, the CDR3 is TGTGCCAGCAGGGGCACCATAAAGGAAAAACTGTTTTTT. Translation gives CASRGTIKEKLFF. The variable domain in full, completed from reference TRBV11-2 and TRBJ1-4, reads EAGVAQSPRYKIIEKRQSVAFWCNPISGHATLYWYQQILGQGPKLLIQFQNNGVVDDSQLPKDRFSAERLKGVDSTLKIQPAKLEDSAVYLCASRGTIKEKLFFGSGTQLSVL.

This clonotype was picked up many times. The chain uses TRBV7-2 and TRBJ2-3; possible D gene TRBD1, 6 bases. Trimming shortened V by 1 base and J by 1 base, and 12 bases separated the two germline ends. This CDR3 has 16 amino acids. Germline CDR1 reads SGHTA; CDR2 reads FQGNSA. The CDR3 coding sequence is TGTGCCAGCAGCTTAGACCTACAGGGTCGCACAGATACGCAGTATTTT. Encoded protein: CASSLDLQGRTDTQYF.

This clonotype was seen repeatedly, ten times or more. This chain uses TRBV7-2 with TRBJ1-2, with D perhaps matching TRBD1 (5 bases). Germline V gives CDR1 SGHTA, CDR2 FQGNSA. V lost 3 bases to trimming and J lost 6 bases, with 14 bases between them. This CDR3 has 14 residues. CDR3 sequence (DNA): TGTGCCAGCAGCTTGTACGGGGGAGGAGATGGCTACACCTTC. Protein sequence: CASSLYGGGDGYTF.

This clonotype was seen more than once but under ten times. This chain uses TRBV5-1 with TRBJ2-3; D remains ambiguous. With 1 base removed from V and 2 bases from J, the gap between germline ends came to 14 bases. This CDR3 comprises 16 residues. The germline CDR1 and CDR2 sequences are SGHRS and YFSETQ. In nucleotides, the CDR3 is TGCGCCAGCAGCTTGTCAGGCGGAAGAAACACAGATACGCAGTATTTT. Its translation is CASSLSGGRNTDTQYF. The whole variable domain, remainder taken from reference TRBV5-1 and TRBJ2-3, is KAGVTQTPRYLIKTRGQQVTLSCSPISGHRSVSWYQQTPGQGLQFLFEYFSETQRNKGNFPGRFSGRQFSNSRSEMNVSTLELGDSALYLCASSLSGGRNTDTQYFGPGTRLTVL.

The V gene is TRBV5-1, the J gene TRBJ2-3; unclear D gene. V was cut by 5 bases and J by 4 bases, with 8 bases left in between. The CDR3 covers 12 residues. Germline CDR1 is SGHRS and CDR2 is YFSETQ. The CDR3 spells CASSLLADTQYF. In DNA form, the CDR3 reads TGCGCCAGCAGTCTTCTAGCAGATACGCAGTATTTT.

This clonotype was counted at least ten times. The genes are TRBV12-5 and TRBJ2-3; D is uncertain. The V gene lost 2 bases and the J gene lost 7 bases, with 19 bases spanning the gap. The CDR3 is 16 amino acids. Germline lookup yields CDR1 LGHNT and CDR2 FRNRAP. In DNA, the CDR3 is TGTGCTAGTGGTTTGTCCTCTGAAGCCCCCGTTTATACGCAGTATTTT. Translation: CASGLSSEAPVYTQYF.

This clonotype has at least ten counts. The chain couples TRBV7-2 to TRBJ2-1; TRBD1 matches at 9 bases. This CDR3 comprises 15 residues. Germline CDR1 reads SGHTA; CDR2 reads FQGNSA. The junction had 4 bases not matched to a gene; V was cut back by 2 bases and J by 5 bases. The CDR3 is CASSLRDRGDNEQFF. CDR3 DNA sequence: TGTGCCAGCAGCTTACGAGACAGGGGGGACAATGAGCAGTTCTTC.

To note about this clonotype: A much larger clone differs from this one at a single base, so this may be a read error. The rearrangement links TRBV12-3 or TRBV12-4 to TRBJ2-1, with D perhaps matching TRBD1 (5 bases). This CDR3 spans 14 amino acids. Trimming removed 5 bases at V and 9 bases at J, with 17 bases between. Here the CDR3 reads CASSRVDISSEQFF. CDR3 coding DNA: TGTGCCAGCAGTCGAGTGGACATAAGCAGTGAGCAGTTCTTC.

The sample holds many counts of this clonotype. CDR3 bases: TGTGCCAGCAGTGATAATATGGAGGCTGAATACAATGAGCAGTTCTTC. It yields the protein CASSDNMEAEYNEQFF. The chain is built from TRBV2 and TRBJ2-1; TRBD2 is a possible D gene (5 bases). CDR3 length: 16 amino acids. Trimming took 3 bases from V and 4 from J, leaving 16 bases between them. Germline-derived CDR1 and CDR2 are SNHLY and FYNNEI.

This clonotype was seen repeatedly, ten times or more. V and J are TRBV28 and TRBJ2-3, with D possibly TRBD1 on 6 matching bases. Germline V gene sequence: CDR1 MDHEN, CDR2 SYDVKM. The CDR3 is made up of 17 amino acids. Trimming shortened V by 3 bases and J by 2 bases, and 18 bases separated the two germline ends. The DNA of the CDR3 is TGTGCCAGCAGTTTTTCGCTCACAGGGCCAACCACAGATACGCAGTATTTT. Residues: CASSFSLTGPTTDTQYF.

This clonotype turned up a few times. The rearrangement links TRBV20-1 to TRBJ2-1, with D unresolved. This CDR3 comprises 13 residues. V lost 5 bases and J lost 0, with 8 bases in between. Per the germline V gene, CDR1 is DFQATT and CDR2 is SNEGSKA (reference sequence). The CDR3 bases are TGCAGTGCTTGGGGAAGCTCCTACAATGAGCAGTTCTTC. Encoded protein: CSAWGSSYNEQFF.

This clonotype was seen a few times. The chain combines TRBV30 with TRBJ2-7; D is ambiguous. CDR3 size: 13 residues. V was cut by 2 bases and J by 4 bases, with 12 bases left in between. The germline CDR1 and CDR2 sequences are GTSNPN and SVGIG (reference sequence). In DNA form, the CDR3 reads TGTGCCTGGAGTTGGACGAGGAGATACGAGCAGTACTTC. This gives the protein CAWSWTRRYEQYF.

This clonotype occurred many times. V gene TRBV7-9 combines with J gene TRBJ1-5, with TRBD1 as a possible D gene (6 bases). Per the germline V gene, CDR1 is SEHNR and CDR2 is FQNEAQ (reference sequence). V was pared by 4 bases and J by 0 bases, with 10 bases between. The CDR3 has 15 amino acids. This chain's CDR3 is CASSYSGDSNQPQHF. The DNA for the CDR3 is TGTGCCAGCAGCTACTCAGGGGATAGCAATCAGCCCCAGCATTTT.

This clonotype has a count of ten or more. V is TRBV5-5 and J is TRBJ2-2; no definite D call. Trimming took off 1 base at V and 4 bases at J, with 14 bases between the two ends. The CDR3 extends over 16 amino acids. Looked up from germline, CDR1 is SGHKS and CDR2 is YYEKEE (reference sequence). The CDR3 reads CASSLFYRSGTGELFF. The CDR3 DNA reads TGTGCCAGCAGCTTGTTCTACCGTTCGGGCACCGGGGAGCTGTTTTTT.

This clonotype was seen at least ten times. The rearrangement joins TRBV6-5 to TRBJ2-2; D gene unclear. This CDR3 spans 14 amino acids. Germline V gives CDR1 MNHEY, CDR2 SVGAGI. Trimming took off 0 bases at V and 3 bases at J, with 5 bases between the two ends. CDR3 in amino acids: CASSYSIHTGELFF. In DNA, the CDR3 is TGTGCCAGCAGTTACTCAATTCACACCGGGGAGCTGTTTTTT.

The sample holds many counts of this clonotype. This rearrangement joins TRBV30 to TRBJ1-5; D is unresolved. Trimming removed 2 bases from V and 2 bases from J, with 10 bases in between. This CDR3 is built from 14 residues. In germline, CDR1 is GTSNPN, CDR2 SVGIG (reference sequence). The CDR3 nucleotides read TGTGCCTGGAGTAGCAGTCGACGCAATCAGCCCCAGCATTTT. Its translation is CAWSSSRRNQPQHF.

The CDR3 DNA is TGCAGCGTACCGGGACAGGGGGGTGGAGAGACCCAGTACTTC. It is translated as CSVPGQGGGETQYF. V gene TRBV29-1 combines with J gene TRBJ2-5, with TRBD1 matching over 11 bases. V was pared by 6 bases and J by 4 bases, with 7 bases of the junction left unmatched. The germline CDR1 and CDR2 sequences are SQVTM and ANQGSEA. The CDR3 extends over 14 amino acids.

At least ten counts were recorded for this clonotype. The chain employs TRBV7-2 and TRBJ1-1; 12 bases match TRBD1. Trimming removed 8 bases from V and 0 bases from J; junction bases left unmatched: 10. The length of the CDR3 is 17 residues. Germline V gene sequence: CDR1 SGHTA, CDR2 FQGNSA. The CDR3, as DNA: TGTGCCAGCCCTCAACCGGGACAGGGGGCAATGAACACTGAAGCTTTCTTT. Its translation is CASPQPGQGAMNTEAFF. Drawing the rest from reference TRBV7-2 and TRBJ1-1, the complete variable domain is GAGVSQSPSNKVTEKGKDVELRCDPISGHTALYWYRQSLGQGLEFLIYFQGNSAPDKSGLPSDRFSAERTGGSVSTLTIQRTQQEDSAVYLCASPQPGQGAMNTEAFFGQGTRLTVV.

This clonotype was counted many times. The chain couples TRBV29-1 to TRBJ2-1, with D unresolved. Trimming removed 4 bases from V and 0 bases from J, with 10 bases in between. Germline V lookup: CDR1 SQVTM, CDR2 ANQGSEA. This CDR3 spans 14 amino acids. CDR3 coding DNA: TGCAGCGTTGTAAGCCCTAGCTCCTACAATGAGCAGTTCTTC. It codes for CSVVSPSSYNEQFF.

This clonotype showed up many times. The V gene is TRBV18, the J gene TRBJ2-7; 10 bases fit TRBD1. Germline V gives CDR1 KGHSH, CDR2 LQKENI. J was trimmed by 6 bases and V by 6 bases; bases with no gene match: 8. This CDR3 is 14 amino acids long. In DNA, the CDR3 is TGTGCCAGCTCGACGGGGACAGGGGCCGGCGAGCAGTACTTC. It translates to CASSTGTGAGEQYF.

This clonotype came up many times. The CDR3 sequence is CASSLSGQPNQPQHF. DNA for the CDR3: TGTGCCAGCAGTCTCTCGGGACAGCCCAATCAGCCCCAGCATTTT. The rearrangement joins TRBV6-1 to TRBJ1-5, with TRBD1 matching over 7 bases. V trimming: 5 bases; J trimming: 3 bases; junction bases outside the gene matches: 7. Germline CDR1 MNHNS, CDR2 SASEGT. The CDR3 consists of 15 residues.